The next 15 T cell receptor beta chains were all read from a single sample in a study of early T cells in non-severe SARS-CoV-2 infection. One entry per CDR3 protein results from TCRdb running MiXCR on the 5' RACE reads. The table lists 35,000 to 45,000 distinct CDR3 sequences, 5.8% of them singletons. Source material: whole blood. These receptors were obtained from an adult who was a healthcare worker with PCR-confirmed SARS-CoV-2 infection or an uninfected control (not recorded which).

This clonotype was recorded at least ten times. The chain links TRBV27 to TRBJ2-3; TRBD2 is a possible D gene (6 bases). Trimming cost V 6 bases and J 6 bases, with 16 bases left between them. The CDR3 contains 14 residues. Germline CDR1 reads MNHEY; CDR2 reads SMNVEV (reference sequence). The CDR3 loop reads CASSLASNTDTQYF. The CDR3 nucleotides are TGTGCCAGCAGCCTAGCGTCTAACACGGATACGCAGTATTTT.

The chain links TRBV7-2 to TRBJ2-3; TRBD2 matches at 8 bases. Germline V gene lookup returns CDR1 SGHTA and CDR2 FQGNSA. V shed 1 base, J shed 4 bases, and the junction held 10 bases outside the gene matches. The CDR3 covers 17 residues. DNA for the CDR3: TGTGCCAGCAGCTTAGGACTGCAGCGGGAGCTCGCAGATACGCAGTATTTT. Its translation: CASSLGLQRELADTQYF.

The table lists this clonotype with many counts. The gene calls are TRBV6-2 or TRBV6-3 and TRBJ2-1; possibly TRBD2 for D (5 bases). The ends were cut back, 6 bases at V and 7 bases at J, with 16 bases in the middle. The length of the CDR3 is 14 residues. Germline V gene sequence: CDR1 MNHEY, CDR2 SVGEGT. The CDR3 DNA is TGTGCCAGCAGCCCGAAGGGCGGGTGGAATGAGCAGTTCTTC. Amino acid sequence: CASSPKGGWNEQFF.

DNA for the CDR3: TGTGCCAGCAGCTTAAACCCGTCCCGAGGGGAGACCCAGTACTTC. Protein: CASSLNPSRGETQYF. This rearrangement joins TRBV7-3 to TRBJ2-5; D might be TRBD2 (5 bases). The length of the CDR3 is 15 residues. CDR1 and CDR2 from the germline V gene are SGHTA and FQGTGA. V lost 1 base and J 5 bases, leaving 14 bases between the germline ends.

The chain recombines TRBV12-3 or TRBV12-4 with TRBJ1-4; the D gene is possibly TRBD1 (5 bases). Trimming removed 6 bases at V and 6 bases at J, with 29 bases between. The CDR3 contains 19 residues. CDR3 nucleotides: TGTGCCAGCAGCCTAGACGGGGACTACAATCCAGGGTGGTATGAAAAACTGTTTTTT. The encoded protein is CASSLDGDYNPGWYEKLFF.

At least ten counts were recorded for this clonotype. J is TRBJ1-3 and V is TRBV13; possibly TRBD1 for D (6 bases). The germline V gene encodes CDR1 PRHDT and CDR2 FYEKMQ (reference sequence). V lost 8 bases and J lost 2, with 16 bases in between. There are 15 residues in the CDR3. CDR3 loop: CASRSGQRPGNTIYF. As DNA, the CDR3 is TGTGCCAGCCGGTCAGGACAGCGACCTGGAAACACCATATATTTT.

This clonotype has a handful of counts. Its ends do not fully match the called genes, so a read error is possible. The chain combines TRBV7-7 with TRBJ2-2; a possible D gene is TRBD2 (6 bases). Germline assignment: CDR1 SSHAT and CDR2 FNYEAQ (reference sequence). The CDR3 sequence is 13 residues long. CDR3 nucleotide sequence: TGTGCTAGCAGCTCGGAGGGGACCGGGGAGCTGTTTTTT. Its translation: CASSSEGTGELFF.

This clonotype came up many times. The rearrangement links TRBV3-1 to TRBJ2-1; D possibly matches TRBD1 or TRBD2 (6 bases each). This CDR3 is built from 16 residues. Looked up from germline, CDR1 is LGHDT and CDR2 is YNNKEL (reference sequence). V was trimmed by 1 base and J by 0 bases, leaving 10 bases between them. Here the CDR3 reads CASSQGPGASYNEQFF. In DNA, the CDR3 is TGTGCCAGCAGCCAAGGTCCGGGGGCCTCCTACAATGAGCAGTTCTTC.

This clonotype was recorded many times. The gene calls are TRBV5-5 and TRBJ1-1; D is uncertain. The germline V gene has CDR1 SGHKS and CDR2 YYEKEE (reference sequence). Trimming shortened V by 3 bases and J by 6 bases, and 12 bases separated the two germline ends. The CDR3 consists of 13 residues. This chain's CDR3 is CASSWRAEAEAFF. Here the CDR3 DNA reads TGTGCCAGCAGCTGGAGGGCTGAGGCTGAAGCTTTCTTT.

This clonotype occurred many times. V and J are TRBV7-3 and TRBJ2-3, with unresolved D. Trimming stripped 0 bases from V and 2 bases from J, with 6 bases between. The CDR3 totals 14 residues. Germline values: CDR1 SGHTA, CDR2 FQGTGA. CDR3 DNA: TGTGCCAGCAGCTTAACTAGGGCCACAGATACGCAGTATTTT. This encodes CASSLTRATDTQYF.

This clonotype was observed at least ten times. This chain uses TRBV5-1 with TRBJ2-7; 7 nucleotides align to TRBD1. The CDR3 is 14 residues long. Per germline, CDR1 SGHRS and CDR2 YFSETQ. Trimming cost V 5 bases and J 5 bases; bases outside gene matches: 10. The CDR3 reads CASSSGTVGHEQYF. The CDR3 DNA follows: TGCGCCAGCAGTTCCGGGACAGTCGGCCACGAGCAGTACTTC.

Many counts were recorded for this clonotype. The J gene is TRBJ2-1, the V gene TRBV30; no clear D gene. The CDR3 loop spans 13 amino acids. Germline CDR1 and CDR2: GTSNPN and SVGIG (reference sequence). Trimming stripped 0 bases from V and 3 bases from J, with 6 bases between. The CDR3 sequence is CAWSVYSYNEQFF. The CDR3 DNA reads TGTGCCTGGAGTGTATACAGCTACAATGAGCAGTTCTTC.

CDR3 protein: CASSVRTGLLHF. The DNA for the CDR3 is TGTGCCAGCAGTGTGAGGACCGGGCTATTACATTTT. This chain links TRBV27 with TRBJ1-5, with unresolved D. V was trimmed by 5 bases and J by 16 bases, leaving 18 bases between them. CDR3 length: 12 amino acids. Germline V gene lookup returns CDR1 MNHEY and CDR2 SMNVEV (reference sequence).

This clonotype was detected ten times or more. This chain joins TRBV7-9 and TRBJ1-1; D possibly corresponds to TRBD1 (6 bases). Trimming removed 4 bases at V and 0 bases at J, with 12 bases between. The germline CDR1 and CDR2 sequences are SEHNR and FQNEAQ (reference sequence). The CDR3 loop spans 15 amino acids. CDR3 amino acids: CASSSPTGMNTEAFF. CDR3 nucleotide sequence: TGTGCCAGCAGCTCCCCGACAGGAATGAACACTGAAGCTTTCTTT.

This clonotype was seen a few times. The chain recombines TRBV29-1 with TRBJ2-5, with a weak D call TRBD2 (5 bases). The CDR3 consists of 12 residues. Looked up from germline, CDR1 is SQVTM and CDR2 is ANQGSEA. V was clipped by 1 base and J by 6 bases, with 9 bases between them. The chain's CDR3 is CSVEVSGKTQYF. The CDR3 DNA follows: TGCAGCGTTGAAGTCTCGGGGAAGACCCAGTACTTC.